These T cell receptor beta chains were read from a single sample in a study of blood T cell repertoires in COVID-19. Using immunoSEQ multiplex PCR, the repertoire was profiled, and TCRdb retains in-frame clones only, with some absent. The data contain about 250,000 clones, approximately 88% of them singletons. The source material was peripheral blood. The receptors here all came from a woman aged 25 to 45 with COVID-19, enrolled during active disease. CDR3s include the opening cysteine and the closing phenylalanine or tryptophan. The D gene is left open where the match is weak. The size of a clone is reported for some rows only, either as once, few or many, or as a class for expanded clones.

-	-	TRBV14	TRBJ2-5	CASSQVLAASETQYF	TGTGCCAGCAGCCAAGTCCTAGCTGCCTCAGAGACCCAGTACTTC
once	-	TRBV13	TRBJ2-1	CASSIRGRNEQFF	TGTGCCAGCAGCATCCGAGGGCGCAATGAGCAGTTCTTC
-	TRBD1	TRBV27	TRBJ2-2	CASRRGGGQGAPTGELFF	TGTGCCAGCAGACGAGGAGGTGGACAGGGGGCTCCCACCGGGGAGCTGTTTTTT
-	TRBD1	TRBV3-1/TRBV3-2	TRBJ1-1	CASSQGTGGTEAFF	TGTGCCAGCAGCCAAGGGACAGGGGGCACTGAAGCTTTCTTT
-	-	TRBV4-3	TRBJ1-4	CATSHSGDEKLFF	TGCGCCACCTCTCATTCGGGGGATGAAAAACTGTTTTTT
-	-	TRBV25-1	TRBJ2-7	CASSDTGGGHYEQYF	TGTGCCAGCAGTGACACAGGGGGAGGGCACTACGAGCAGTACTTC
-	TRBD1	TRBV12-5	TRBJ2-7	CASGGWTGSYEQYF	TGTGCTAGTGGTGGGTGGACAGGCTCCTACGAGCAGTACTTC
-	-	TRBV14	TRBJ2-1	CASSQGLRGGPYNEQFF	TGTGCCAGCAGCCAAGGTCTTAGGGGCGGCCCCTACAATGAGCAGTTCTTC
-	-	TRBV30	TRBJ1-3	CAWTQGALPGNTIYF	TGTGCCTGGACCCAAGGAGCCCTCCCTGGAAACACCATATATTTT
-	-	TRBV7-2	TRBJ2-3	CASSLAPLAGDTQYF	TGTGCCAGCAGCTTAGCGCCCCTGGCTGGAGATACGCAGTATTTT
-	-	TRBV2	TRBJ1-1	CASSRQDMNTEAFF	TGTGCCAGCAGCCGACAGGACATGAACACTGAAGCTTTCTTT
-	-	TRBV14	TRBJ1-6	CASSLTSFVGGSPLHF	TGTGCCAGCAGCCTTACCTCCTTTGTCGGGGGTTCACCCCTCCACTTT
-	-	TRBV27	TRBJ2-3	CASSLGQYTDTQYF	TGTGCCAGCAGTCTCGGACAGTACACAGATACGCAGTATTTT
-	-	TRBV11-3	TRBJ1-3	CASSLRDSGNTIYF	TGTGCCAGCAGCTTACGGGACTCTGGAAACACCATATATTTT
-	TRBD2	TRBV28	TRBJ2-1	CASSLSGPTSAEQFF	TGTGCCAGCAGTTTAAGCGGACCGACTAGCGCAGAGCAGTTCTTC
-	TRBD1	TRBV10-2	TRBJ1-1	CASSMTGENTEAFF	TGCGCCAGCAGTATGACAGGGGAGAACACTGAAGCTTTCTTT
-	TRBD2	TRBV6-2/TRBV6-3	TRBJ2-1	CASSPSGASYNEQFF	TGTGCCAGCAGTCCCAGCGGGGCATCCTACAATGAGCAGTTCTTC
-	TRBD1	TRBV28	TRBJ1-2	CASRETGGDGYTF	TGTGCCAGCAGGGAAACAGGGGGAGATGGCTACACCTTC
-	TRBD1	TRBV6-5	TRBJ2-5	CASKGGSKTQYF	TGTGCCAGCAAAGGGGGCTCTAAGACCCAGTACTTC
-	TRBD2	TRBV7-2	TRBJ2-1	CASSLGLAGRDEQFF	TGTGCCAGCAGCTTGGGACTAGCGGGGAGAGATGAGCAGTTCTTC
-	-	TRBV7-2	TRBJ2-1	CASSLDSGGYNEQFF	TGTGCCAGCAGCTTAGATAGCGGAGGCTACAATGAGCAGTTCTTC
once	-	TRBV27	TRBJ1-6	CASSMTVSSYNSPLHF	TGTGCCAGCAGTATGACAGTTTCCTCCTATAATTCACCCCTCCACTTT
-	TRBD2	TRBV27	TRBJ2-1	CASSPLAGAAYNEQFF	TGTGCCAGCAGTCCACTAGCGGGGGCCGCCTACAATGAGCAGTTCTTC
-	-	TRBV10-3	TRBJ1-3	CAISWGGDGNTIYF	TGTGCCATCTCATGGGGCGGGGATGGAAACACCATATATTTT
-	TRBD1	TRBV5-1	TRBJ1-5	CASSLKGQEEQPQHF	TGCGCCAGCAGCTTGAAGGGACAGGAGGAACAGCCCCAGCATTTT
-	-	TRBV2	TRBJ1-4	CASSEGRAEKLFF	TGTGCCAGCAGTGAAGGGCGGGCTGAAAAACTGTTTTTT
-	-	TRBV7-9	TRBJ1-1	CASSPRRGGDTEAFF	TGTGCCAGCAGCCCCCGGAGGGGTGGGGACACTGAAGCTTTCTTT
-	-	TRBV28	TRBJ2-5	CASSSGASNQETQYF	TGTGCCAGCAGTTCCGGAGCTAGTAATCAAGAGACCCAGTACTTC
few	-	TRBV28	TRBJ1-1	CASLRGGANTEAFF	TGTGCCAGCCTCAGAGGAGGGGCGAACACTGAAGCTTTCTTT
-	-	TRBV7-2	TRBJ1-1	CASSFGGSTEAFF	TGTGCCAGCAGCTTCGGGGGATCAACTGAAGCTTTCTTT
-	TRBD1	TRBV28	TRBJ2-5	CASSEGPGQGLGTQYF	TGTGCCAGCAGTGAGGGTCCGGGACAGGGTCTAGGGACCCAGTACTTC
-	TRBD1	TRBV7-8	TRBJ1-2	CASSGWDRRPYGYTF	TGTGCCAGCAGCGGTTGGGACAGACGACCCTATGGCTACACCTTC
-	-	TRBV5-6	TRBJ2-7	CASSWTLEEQYF	TGTGCCAGCAGCTGGACTCTAGAAGAGCAGTACTTC
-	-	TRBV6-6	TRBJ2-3	CASSYAARGSTDTQYF	TGTGCCAGCAGTTACGCAGCCAGGGGCAGCACAGATACGCAGTATTTT
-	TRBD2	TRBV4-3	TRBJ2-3	CASSQDRSSGGADTQYF	TGCGCCAGCAGCCAAGATCGGTCTAGCGGGGGGGCAGATACGCAGTATTTT
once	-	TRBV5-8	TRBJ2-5	CASSLDARGRETQYF	TGTGCCAGCAGCTTGGATGCCAGGGGAAGAGAGACCCAGTACTTC
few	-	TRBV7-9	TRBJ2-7	CASSGRQTYEQYF	TGTGCCAGCAGCGGGCGACAGACCTACGAGCAGTACTTC
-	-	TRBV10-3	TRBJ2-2	CAISETGRTGELFF	TGTGCCATCAGTGAAACAGGCCGAACCGGGGAGCTGTTTTTT
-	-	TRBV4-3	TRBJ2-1	CASSQGLGPSQFF	TGCGCCAGCAGCCAAGGGCTAGGCCCAAGTCAGTTCTTC
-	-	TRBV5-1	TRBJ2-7	CASSLDRAGEQYF	TGCGCCAGCAGCTTGGACCGGGCGGGGGAGCAGTACTTC
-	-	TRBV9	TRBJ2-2	CASSVASGTGELFF	TGTGCCAGCAGCGTAGCTTCGGGCACCGGGGAGCTGTTTTTT
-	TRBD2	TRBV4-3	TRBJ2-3	CASSQDPAGGGTDTQYF	TGCGCCAGCAGCCAAGACCCAGCGGGAGGGGGGACAGATACGCAGTATTTT
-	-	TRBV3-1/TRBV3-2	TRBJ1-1	CATQPGWGTEAFF	TGTGCCACCCAACCAGGGTGGGGAACTGAAGCTTTCTTT
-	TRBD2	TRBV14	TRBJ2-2	CASSPGTSAGELFF	TGTGCCAGCAGCCCCGGGACTAGCGCCGGGGAGCTGTTTTTT
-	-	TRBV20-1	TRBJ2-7	CSATELEQYF	TGCAGTGCTACCGAACTCGAGCAGTACTTC
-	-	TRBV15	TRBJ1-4	CATSRNLGEANEKLFF	TGTGCCACCAGCCGAAATTTAGGGGAGGCTAATGAAAAACTGTTTTTT
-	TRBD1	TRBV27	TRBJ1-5	CASLKAKERDRDGLSSNQPQHF	TGTGCCAGCCTTAAAGCTAAGGAGCGGGACAGGGATGGTTTGAGTAGCAATCAGCCCCAGCATTTT
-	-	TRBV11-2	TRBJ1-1	CASSLVAANTEAFF	TGTGCCAGCAGCTTAGTCGCGGCGAACACTGAAGCTTTCTTT
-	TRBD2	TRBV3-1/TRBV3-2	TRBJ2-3	CASSQALGRGGTTDTQYF	TGTGCCAGCAGCCAGGCCCTGGGGCGGGGGGGGACCACAGATACGCAGTATTTT
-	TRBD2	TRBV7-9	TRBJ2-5	CASSTEREGQETQYF	TGTGCCAGCAGCACCGAACGGGAGGGGCAAGAGACCCAGTACTTC
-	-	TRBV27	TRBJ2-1	CASSLSVAAEQFF	TGTGCCAGCAGTTTATCGGTGGCGGCTGAGCAGTTCTTC
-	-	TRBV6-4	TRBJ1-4	CASSTTVNEKLFF	TGTGCCAGCAGCACGACAGTTAATGAAAAACTGTTTTTT